The TCR beta chain under discussion was sequenced for a study of T cell responses to AZD1222 COVID-19 vaccine. Study observations and caveats: Clonal diversity was possibly underestimated; the donors were predominantly white British and more often female. Spike-specific TCR breadth and depth were elevated following two AZD1222 doses. Reportedly, close to half of spike-specific TCRs are directed against unmutated variant regions. In all cases, repertoires were sampled only after the peak T cell response.

This clone was detected only once. The antigen remains undetermined. Clones were sequenced by immunoSEQ multiplex PCR, and TCRdb holds only the in-frame ones, with some missing. The sample lists approximately 100,000 clones; 86% were seen once. The sequence came from an adult who received the MenACWY meningococcal vaccine as a control. The input for sequencing was peripheral blood, taken 28 days after the second dose of the MenACWY control vaccine.

The CDR3: CASSLMSMTNYGYTF. In DNA form, the CDR3 reads TGTGCCAGCAGCTTAATGTCAATGACTAACTATGGCTACACCTTC. J is TRBJ1-2 and V is TRBV7-2; D is unresolved. From germline, CDR1 is SGHTA and CDR2 FQGNSA. The length of the CDR3 is 15 residues. Trimming removed 2 bases from V and 0 bases from J, with 10 bases in between. The full variable domain, with the rest looked up from reference TRBV7-2 and TRBJ1-2, is GAGVSQSPSNKVTEKGKDVELRCDPISGHTALYWYRQSLGQGLEFLIYFQGNSAPDKSGLPSDRFSAERTGGSVSTLTIQRTQQEDSAVYLCASSLMSMTNYGYTFGSGTRLTVV.